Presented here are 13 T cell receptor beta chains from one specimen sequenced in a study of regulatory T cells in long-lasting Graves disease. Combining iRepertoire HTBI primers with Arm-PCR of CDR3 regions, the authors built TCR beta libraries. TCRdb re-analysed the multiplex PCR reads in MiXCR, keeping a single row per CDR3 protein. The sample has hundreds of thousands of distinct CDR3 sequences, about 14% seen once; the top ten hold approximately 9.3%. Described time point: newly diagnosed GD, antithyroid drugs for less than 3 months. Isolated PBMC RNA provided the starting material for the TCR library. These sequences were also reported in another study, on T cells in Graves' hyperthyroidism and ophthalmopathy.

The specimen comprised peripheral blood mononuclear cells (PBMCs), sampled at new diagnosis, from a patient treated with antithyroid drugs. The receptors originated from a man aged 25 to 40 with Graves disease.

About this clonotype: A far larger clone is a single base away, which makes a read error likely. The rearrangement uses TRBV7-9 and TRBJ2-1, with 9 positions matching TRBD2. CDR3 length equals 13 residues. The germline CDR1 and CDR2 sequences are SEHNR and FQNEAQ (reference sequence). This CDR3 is CASTLAGEETQFF. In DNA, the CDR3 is TGTGCCAGCACCTTAGCGGGAGAAGAGACCCAGTTCTTC.

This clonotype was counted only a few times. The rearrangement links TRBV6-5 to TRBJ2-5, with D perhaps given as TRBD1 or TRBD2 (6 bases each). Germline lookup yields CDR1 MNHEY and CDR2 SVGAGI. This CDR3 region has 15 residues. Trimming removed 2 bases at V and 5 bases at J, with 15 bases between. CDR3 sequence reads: CASSYVGFGGETQYF. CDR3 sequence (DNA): TGTGCCAGCAGTTACGTCGGCTTCGGGGGCGAGACCCAGTACTTC.

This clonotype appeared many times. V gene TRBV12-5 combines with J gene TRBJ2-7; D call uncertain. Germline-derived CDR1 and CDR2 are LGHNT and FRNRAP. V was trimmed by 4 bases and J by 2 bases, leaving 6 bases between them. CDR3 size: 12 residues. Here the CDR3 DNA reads TGTGCTAGTGGTTCCCGGACCTACGAGCAGTACTTC. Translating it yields CASGSRTYEQYF.

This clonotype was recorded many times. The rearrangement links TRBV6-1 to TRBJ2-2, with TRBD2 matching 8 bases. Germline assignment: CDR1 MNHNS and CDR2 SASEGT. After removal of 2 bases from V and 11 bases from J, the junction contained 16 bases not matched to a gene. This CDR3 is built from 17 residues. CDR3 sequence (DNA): TGTGCCAGCAGTGAAAATCCAGCGGGAGCCCTTAACGGCGAGCTGTTTTTT. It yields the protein CASSENPAGALNGELFF.

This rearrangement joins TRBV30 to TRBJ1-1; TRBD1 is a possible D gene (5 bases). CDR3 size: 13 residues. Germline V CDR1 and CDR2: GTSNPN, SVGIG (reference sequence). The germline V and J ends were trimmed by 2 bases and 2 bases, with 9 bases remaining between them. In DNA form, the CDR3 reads TGTGCCTGGAGTCCCGACAGCAACACTGAAGCTTTCTTT. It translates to CAWSPDSNTEAFF.

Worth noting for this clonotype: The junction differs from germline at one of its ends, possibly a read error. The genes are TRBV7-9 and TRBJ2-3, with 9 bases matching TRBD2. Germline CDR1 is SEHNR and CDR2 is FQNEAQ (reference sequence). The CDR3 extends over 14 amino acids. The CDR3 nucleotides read TGTGCCAGCAGCCCGAGGACTAGCGCAGACACGCAGTATTTT. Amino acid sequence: CASSPRTSADTQYF. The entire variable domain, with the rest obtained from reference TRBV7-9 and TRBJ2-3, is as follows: DTGVSQNPRHKITKRGQNVTFRCDPISEHNRLYWYRQTLGQGPEFLTYFQNEAQLEKSRLLSDRFSAERPKGSFSTLEIQRTEQGDSAMYLCASSPRTSADTQYFGPGTRLTVL.

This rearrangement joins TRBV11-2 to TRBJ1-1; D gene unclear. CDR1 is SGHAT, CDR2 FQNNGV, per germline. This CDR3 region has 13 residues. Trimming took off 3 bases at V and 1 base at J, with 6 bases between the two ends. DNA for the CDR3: TGTGCCAGCAGCTTTTTTACGAACACTGAAGCTTTCTTT. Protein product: CASSFFTNTEAFF.

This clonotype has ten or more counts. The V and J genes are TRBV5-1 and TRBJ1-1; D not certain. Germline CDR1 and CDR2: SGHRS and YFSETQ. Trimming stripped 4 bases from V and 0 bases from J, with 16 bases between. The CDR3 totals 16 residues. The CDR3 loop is CASSNGRSIMNTEAFF. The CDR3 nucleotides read TGCGCCAGCAGCAATGGTCGGAGTATCATGAACACTGAAGCTTTCTTT.

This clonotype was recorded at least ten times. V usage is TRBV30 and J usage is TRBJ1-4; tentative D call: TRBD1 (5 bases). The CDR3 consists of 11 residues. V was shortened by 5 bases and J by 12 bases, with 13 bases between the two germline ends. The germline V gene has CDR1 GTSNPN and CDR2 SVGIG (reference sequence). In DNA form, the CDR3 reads TGTGCCTGGGCCAGTGGAGGGGAACTGTTTTTT. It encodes CAWASGGELFF. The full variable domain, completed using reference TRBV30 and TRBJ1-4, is SQTIHQWPATLVQPVGSPLSLECTVEGTSNPNLYWYRQAAGRGLQLLFYSVGIGQISSEVPQNLSASRPQDRQFILSSKKLLLSDSGFYLCAWASGGELFFGSGTQLSVL.

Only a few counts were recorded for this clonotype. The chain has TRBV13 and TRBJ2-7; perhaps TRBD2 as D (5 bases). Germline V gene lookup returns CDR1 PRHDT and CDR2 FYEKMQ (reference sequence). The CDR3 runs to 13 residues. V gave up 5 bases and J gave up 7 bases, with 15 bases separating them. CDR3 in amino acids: CASSLNPPGEQYF. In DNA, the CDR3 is TGTGCCAGCAGCCTAAACCCCCCGGGAGAGCAGTACTTC. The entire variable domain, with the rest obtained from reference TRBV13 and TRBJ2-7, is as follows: AAGVIQSPRHLIKEKRETATLKCYPIPRHDTVYWYQQGPGQDPQFLISFYEKMQSDKGSIPDRFSAQQFSDYHSELNMSSLELGDSALYFCASSLNPPGEQYFGPGTRLTVT.

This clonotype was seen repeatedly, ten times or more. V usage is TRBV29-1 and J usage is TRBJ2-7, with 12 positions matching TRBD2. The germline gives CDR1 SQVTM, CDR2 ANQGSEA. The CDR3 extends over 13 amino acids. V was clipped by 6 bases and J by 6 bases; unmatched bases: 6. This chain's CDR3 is CSVGLAGRSEQYF. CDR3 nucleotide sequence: TGCAGCGTAGGACTAGCGGGAAGGAGCGAGCAGTACTTC.

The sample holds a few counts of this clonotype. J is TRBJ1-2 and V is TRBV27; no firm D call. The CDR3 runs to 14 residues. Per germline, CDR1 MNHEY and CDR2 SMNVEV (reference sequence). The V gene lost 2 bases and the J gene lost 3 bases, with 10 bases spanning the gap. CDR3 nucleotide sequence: TGTGCCAGCAGTTTAGGCAGAGTCGACTATGGCTACACCTTC. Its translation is CASSLGRVDYGYTF.

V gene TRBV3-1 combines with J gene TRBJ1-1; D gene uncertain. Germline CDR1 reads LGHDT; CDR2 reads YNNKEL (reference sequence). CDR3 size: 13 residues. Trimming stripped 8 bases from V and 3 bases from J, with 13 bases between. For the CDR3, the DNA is TGTGCCAGCGGTTTTAACTTCGACACTGAAGCTTTCTTT. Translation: CASGFNFDTEAFF.